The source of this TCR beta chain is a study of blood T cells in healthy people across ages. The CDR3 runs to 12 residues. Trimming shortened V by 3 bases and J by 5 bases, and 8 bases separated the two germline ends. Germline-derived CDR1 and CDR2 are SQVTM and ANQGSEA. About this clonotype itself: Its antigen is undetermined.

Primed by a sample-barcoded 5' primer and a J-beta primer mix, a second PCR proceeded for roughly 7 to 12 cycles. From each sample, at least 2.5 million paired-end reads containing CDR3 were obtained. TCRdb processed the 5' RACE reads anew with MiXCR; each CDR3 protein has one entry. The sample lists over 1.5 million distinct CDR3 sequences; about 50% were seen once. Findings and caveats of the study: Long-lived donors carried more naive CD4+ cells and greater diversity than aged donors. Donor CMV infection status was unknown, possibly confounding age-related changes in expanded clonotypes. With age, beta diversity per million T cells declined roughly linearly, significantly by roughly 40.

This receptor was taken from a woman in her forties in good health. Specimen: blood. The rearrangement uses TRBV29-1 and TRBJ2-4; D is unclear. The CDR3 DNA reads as TGCAGCGTTGATGGCCCGGAAAACATTCAGTACTTC. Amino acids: CSVDGPENIQYF.